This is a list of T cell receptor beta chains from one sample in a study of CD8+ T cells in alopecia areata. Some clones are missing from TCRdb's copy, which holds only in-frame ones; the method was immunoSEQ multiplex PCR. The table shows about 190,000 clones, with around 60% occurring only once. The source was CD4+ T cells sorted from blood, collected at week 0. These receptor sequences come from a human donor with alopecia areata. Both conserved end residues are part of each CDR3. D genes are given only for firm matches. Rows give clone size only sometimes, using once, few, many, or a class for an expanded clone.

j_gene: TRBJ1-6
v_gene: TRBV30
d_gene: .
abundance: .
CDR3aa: CAGTREGSPLHF
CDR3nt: TGTGCCGGGACAAGGGAGGGATCACCCCTCCACTTT

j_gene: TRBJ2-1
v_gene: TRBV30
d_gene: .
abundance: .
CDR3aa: CAWRLRGGHGEQFF
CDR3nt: TGTGCCTGGAGACTTAGGGGGGGTCACGGTGAGCAGTTCTTC

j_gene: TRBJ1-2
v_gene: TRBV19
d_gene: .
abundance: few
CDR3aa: CASRGGNNYGYTF
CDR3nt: TGTGCCAGTAGAGGCGGGAATAACTATGGCTACACCTTC

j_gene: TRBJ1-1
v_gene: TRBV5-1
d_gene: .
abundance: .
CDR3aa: CASSLTGDTEAFF
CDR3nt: TGCGCCAGCAGCCTAACCGGGGACACTGAAGCTTTCTTT

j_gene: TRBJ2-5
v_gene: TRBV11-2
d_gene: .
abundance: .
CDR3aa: CASSLMLSAGGNSETQYF
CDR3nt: TGTGCCAGCAGCTTAATGTTGTCGGCAGGGGGGAATAGTGAGACCCAGTACTTC

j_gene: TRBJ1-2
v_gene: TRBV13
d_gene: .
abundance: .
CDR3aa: CASSETPTLTYGYTF
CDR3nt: TGTGCCAGCAGCGAAACCCCGACCCTGACCTATGGCTACACCTTC

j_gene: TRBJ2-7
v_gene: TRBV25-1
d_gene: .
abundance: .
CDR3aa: CASRKPGSYEQYF
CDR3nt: TGTGCCAGCAGGAAACCTGGGAGCTACGAGCAGTACTTC

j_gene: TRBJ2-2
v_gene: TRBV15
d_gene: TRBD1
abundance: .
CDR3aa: CATSTRQGQGSDTGELFF
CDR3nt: TGTGCCACCAGCACAAGACAGGGACAGGGATCGGACACCGGGGAGCTGTTTTTT

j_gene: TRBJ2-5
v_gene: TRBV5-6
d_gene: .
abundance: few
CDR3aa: CASSLVMGETQYF
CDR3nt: TGTGCCAGCAGCTTGGTCATGGGTGAGACCCAGTACTTC

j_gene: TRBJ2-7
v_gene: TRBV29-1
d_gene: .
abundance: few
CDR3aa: CSVAGRASYEQYF
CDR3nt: TGCAGCGTTGCCGGCCGGGCTTCCTACGAGCAGTACTTC

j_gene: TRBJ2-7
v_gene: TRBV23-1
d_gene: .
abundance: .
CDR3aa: CASSGLVFHEQYF
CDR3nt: TGCGCCAGCAGTGGTTTGGTCTTCCACGAGCAGTACTTC

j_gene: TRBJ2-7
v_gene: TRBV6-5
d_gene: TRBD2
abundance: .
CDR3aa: CASNPSGGAYEQYF
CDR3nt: TGTGCCAGCAACCCTAGCGGGGGGGCCTACGAGCAGTACTTC

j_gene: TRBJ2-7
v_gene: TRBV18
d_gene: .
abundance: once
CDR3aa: CASSPLAAISYEQYF
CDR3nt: TGTGCCAGCTCACCACTAGCGGCGATATCCTACGAGCAGTACTTC

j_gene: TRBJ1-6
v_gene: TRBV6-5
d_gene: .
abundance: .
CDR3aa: CASRRIRDLNSPLHF
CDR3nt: TGTGCCAGCAGACGAATCCGGGACCTAAATTCACCCCTCCACTTT

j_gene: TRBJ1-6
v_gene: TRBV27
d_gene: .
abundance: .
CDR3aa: CASAPGRNSPLHF
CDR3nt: TGTGCCAGCGCCCCCGGGAGGAATTCACCCCTCCACTTT